Below, 21 T cell receptor beta chains from the same sample are listed, as sequenced in a study of early T cells in non-severe SARS-CoV-2 infection. TCRdb redid the calling of the 5' RACE reads with MiXCR, one entry per CDR3 protein. The profile shows 49,000 or so distinct CDR3 sequences, under 7.5% of them singletons. The material was whole blood, obtained at baseline. These receptors were obtained from an adult who was a healthcare worker with PCR-confirmed SARS-CoV-2 infection or an uninfected control (not recorded which).

A note on this clonotype: A much bigger clone sits one base away, suggesting this may be a read error. The chain has TRBV7-2 and TRBJ2-7; 10 bases line up with TRBD1. The V gene's germline CDR1 is SGHTA and CDR2 FQGNSA. V was pared by 2 bases and J by 0 bases, with 1 base of the junction left unmatched. The CDR3 is 15 residues long. The CDR3 DNA reads TGTGCCAGCAGCTTATGGACAGGGGGCTCCTACGAGCAGTACTTC. Its translation is CASSLWTGGSYEQYF.

This clonotype was detected many times. This chain connects TRBV18 to TRBJ2-7, with 8 bases matching TRBD1. Germline V gene data show CDR1 as KGHSH and CDR2 as LQKENI. This CDR3 region has 14 residues. V gave up 4 bases and J gave up 7 bases; unmatched junction bases: 9. CDR3: CASSLVQGAGEQYF. The DNA of the CDR3 is TGTGCCAGCTCACTGGTTCAGGGGGCTGGAGAGCAGTACTTC.

This clonotype was observed a few times. The chain carries TRBV11-2 and TRBJ2-5; unclear D gene. Trimming shortened V by 3 bases and J by 0 bases, and 8 bases separated the two germline ends. Germline lookup yields CDR1 SGHAT and CDR2 FQNNGV. The CDR3 length is 14 residues. The CDR3 protein is CASSFFADQETQYF. CDR3 coding DNA: TGTGCCAGCAGCTTTTTTGCGGACCAAGAGACCCAGTACTTC.

This clonotype was detected many times. This chain joins TRBV5-1 and TRBJ1-4; no definite D call. The germline V gene has CDR1 SGHRS and CDR2 YFSETQ. The CDR3 is made up of 14 amino acids. Trimming removed 0 bases from V and 6 bases from J, with 9 bases in between. The CDR3 here is CASSLDASDEKLFF. The CDR3 bases are TGCGCCAGCAGCTTGGACGCCAGCGATGAAAAACTGTTTTTT.

This clonotype was observed at least ten times. The chain couples TRBV4-3 to TRBJ2-1, with D maybe TRBD1 (6 bases). Looked up from germline, CDR1 is LGHNA and CDR2 is YSLEER. The CDR3 contains 15 residues. Trimming left V 4 bases short and J 13 bases short, with 23 bases between. The CDR3 nucleotides read TGCGCCAGCAGCCCGGGTGGCAGGGGTGATTCTTTCCAGTTCTTC. Protein product: CASSPGGRGDSFQFF.

The V call is TRBV6-2 or TRBV6-3, the J call TRBJ2-7; the D is unclear. The CDR3 is made up of 12 amino acids. The V gene lost 8 bases and the J gene lost 3 bases, with 11 bases spanning the gap. Germline CDR1 and CDR2: MNHEY and SVGEGT. The CDR3 loop is CASVDPVYEQYF. CDR3 coding DNA: TGTGCCAGCGTCGATCCCGTCTACGAGCAGTACTTC.

V and J are TRBV5-1 and TRBJ1-5; unclear D gene. Between the trimmed V and J ends, which lost 0 bases and 3 bases, there was a span of 10 bases. CDR3 length: 15 amino acids. Per the germline V gene, CDR1 is SGHRS and CDR2 is YFSETQ. The CDR3 nucleotides read TGCGCCAGCAGCTTGGCTGGCGGATTCAATCAGCCCCAGCATTTT. Protein sequence: CASSLAGGFNQPQHF.

This clonotype was counted at least ten times. This rearrangement joins TRBV12-5 to TRBJ1-2; a weak D match, TRBD1 (6 bases). The V end lost 7 bases, the J end lost 8 bases, and 23 bases lay between the germline ends. Germline values: CDR1 LGHNT, CDR2 FRNRAP. The CDR3 runs to 15 residues. The CDR3 region is CASAPLFGGRRGYTF. CDR3 coding DNA: TGTGCTAGTGCCCCCCTGTTTGGGGGGCGACGCGGCTACACCTTC. The variable domain in full, with the rest retrieved from reference TRBV12-5 and TRBJ1-2, is DARVTQTPRHKVTEMGQEVTMRCQPILGHNTVFWYRQTMMQGLELLAYFRNRAPLDDSGMPKDRFSAEMPDATLATLKIQPSEPRDSAVYFCASAPLFGGRRGYTFGSGTRLTVV.

This clonotype was seen many times. V is TRBV11-2 and J is TRBJ2-7, with TRBD1 matching 8 bases. The length of the CDR3 is 14 residues. Trimming at V came to 5 bases and at J to 2 bases, leaving 5 bases not matched to a gene. Germline-derived CDR1 and CDR2 are SGHAT and FQNNGV. CDR3 in DNA: TGTGCCAGCAGCCCGGGGACAGGTCCCTACGAGCAGTACTTC. As protein: CASSPGTGPYEQYF.

At least ten counts were recorded for this clonotype. The chain couples TRBV20-1 to TRBJ2-7; D gene ambiguous. V gave up 1 base and J gave up 4 bases, with 11 bases separating them. CDR1 DFQATT and CDR2 SNEGSKA come from the germline V gene (reference sequence). This CDR3 comprises 13 residues. The CDR3 here is CSARGRVEYEQYF. CDR3 in DNA: TGCAGTGCTAGAGGAAGGGTGGAGTACGAGCAGTACTTC.

This clonotype was recorded at least ten times. The chain links TRBV20-1 to TRBJ2-3; perhaps D is TRBD1 or TRBD2 (5 bases each). V lost 5 bases and J 2 bases, leaving 20 bases between the germline ends. Germline V gives CDR1 DFQATT, CDR2 SNEGSKA (reference sequence). The CDR3 has 16 amino acids. CDR3 residues: CSASDPGTDYTDTQYF. The CDR3 DNA is TGCAGTGCTTCAGACCCTGGGACGGATTACACAGATACGCAGTATTTT.

In its sample, this clonotype was seen many times. This chain joins TRBV5-4 and TRBJ1-2, with 7 bases matching TRBD1. Losses at the gene ends were 3 bases for V and 2 bases for J; bases not matched to a gene: 10. Germline-derived CDR1 and CDR2 are SGHNT and YYREEE (reference sequence). The CDR3 length is 16 residues. The CDR3 DNA follows: TGTGCCAGCAGCTCACGCCAACAGGGGTCCAACTATGGCTACACCTTC. Encoded protein: CASSSRQQGSNYGYTF. Combining the CDR3 with reference TRBV5-4 and TRBJ1-2 gives the whole variable domain ETGVTQSPTHLIKTRGQQVTLRCSSQSGHNTVSWYQQALGQGPQFIFQYYREEENGRGNFPPRFSGLQFPNYSSELNVNALELDDSALYLCASSSRQQGSNYGYTFGSGTRLTVV.

There are many counts of this clonotype. The rearrangement joins TRBV4-3 to TRBJ1-2; D gene uncertain. V lost 1 base to trimming and J lost 5 bases, with 14 bases between them. CDR1 is LGHNA, CDR2 YSLEER, per germline. The CDR3 has 15 residues. The CDR3 DNA follows: TGCGCCAGCAGCCAAGTTCAAACCTCCCTTTATGGCTACACCTTC. This translates into CASSQVQTSLYGYTF.

This clonotype was seen only a few times. This rearrangement joins TRBV14 to TRBJ1-2; D is unresolved. The CDR3 consists of 13 residues. Germline V gene lookup returns CDR1 SGHDN and CDR2 FVKESK. V was trimmed by 0 bases and J by 13 bases, leaving 15 bases between them. CDR3 DNA sequence: TGTGCCAGCAGCCAAGATTACATTTTCCGGGGCACCTTC. Its translation is CASSQDYIFRGTF.

This clonotype was seen at least ten times. The chain carries TRBV11-3 and TRBJ2-2; 7 nucleotides align to TRBD2. Trimming at V came to 2 bases and at J to 0 bases, leaving 9 bases not matched to a gene. This CDR3 comprises 18 residues. Germline V lookup: CDR1 SGHNT, CDR2 YENEEA. The CDR3 loop reads CASSLLLGGLANTGELFF. The CDR3 region has the DNA TGTGCCAGCAGCTTATTATTGGGAGGGCTCGCGAACACCGGGGAGCTGTTTTTT.

This clonotype appeared many times. This chain links TRBV27 with TRBJ1-6, with 7 positions matching TRBD1. CDR1 and CDR2 from the germline V gene are MNHEY and SMNVEV (reference sequence). V gave up 6 bases and J gave up 9 bases; unmatched junction bases: 8. CDR3 size: 14 residues. The CDR3 reads CASREGGESSPLHF. The DNA for the CDR3 is TGTGCCAGCAGAGAAGGGGGCGAAAGTTCACCCCTCCACTTT.

This clonotype was seen at least ten times. This chain connects TRBV7-8 to TRBJ2-7; 11 nucleotides match TRBD2. The CDR3 runs 18 residues. Germline V gene sequence: CDR1 SGHVS, CDR2 FQNEAQ. V lost 5 bases and J lost 2; bases outside the gene matches: 14. The CDR3 sequence is CASSPGTSGAEYTYEQYF. The CDR3 DNA is TGTGCCAGCAGCCCGGGGACTAGCGGCGCCGAATACACCTACGAGCAGTACTTC.

The chain links TRBV27 to TRBJ2-1; TRBD1 is a possible D gene (5 bases). From germline, CDR1 is MNHEY and CDR2 SMNVEV (reference sequence). V lost 3 bases, J lost 4 bases, and 16 bases lay in between. There are 16 residues in the CDR3. This CDR3 is CASSFTAGNFYNEQFF. The CDR3 nucleotides are TGTGCCAGCAGTTTTACGGCAGGGAATTTTTACAATGAGCAGTTCTTC.

The gene calls are TRBV7-6 and TRBJ2-3; no clear D. The CDR3 spans 12 residues. The germline CDR1 and CDR2 sequences are SGHVS and FNYEAQ. Trimming pared 1 base from V and 6 bases from J, leaving 5 bases between. The CDR3 protein is CASSLGWDTQYF. The CDR3, as DNA: TGTGCCAGCAGCTTAGGCTGGGATACGCAGTATTTT. Full variable domain (rest looked up from reference TRBV7-6 and TRBJ2-3): GAGVSQSPRYKVTKRGQDVALRCDPISGHVSLYWYRQALGQGPEFLTYFNYEAQQDKSGLPNDRFSAERPEGSISTLTIQRTEQRDSAMYRCASSLGWDTQYFGPGTRLTVL.

Many counts were recorded for this clonotype. V and J are TRBV20-1 and TRBJ2-3, with 10 bases that match TRBD2. This CDR3 spans 15 amino acids. Germline V gene sequence: CDR1 DFQATT, CDR2 SNEGSKA (reference sequence). V was pared by 5 bases and J by 4 bases, with 9 bases of the junction left unmatched. The CDR3 protein is CSAYNSGGFADTQYF. For the CDR3, the DNA is TGCAGTGCTTATAATAGCGGGGGGTTCGCAGATACGCAGTATTTT.

The sample holds many counts of this clonotype. The gene calls are TRBV5-1 and TRBJ1-1; D gene uncertain. Germline lookup yields CDR1 SGHRS and CDR2 YFSETQ. This CDR3 region has 14 residues. Trimming took 0 bases from V and 1 from J, leaving 7 bases between them. The CDR3 loop reads CASSLVRGNTEAFF. The CDR3, as DNA: TGCGCCAGCAGCTTGGTACGGGGGAACACTGAAGCTTTCTTT. Based on the CDR3 plus reference TRBV5-1 and TRBJ1-1, the full variable domain is KAGVTQTPRYLIKTRGQQVTLSCSPISGHRSVSWYQQTPGQGLQFLFEYFSETQRNKGNFPGRFSGRQFSNSRSEMNVSTLELGDSALYLCASSLVRGNTEAFFGQGTRLTVV.